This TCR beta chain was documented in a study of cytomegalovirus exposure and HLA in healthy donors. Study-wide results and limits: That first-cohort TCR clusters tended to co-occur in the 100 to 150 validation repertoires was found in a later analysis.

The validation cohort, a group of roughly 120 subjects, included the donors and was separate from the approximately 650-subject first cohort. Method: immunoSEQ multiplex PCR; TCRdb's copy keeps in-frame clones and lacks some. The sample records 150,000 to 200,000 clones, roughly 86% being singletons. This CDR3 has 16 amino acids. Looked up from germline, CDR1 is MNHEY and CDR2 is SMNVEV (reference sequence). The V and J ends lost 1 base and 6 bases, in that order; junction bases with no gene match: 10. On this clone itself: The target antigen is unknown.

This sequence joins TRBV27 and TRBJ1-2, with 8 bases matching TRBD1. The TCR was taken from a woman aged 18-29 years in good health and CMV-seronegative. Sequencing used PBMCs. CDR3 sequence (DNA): TGTGCCAGCAGTTTATACCGGGACAGGCCTGGGGATGGCTACACCTTC. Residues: CASSLYRDRPGDGYTF.